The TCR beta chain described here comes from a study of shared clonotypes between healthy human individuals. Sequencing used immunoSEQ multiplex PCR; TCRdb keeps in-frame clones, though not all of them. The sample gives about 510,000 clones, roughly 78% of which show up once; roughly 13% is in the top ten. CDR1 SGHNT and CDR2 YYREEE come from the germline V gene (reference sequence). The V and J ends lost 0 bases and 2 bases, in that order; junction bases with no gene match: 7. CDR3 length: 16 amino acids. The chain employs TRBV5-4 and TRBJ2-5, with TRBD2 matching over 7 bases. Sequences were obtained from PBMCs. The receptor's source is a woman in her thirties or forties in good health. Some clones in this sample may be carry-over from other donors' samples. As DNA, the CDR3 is TGTGCCAGCAGCTTGGGGAAAAGGGGAGGGCAAGAGACCCAGTACTTC. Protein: CASSLGKRGGQETQYF.